Each of the 29 T cell receptor beta chains below was sequenced from the same sample in a study of OX40 agonist ivuxolimab in advanced cancers. Measured with immunoSEQ multiplex PCR; TCRdb has only the in-frame clones, and not every one. The sample carries more than 65,000 clones, around 80% recorded once. The input for sequencing was CD4+ or CD8+ T cells sorted from blood, taken in a trial of the OX40 agonist ivuxolimab. The receptor set was obtained from an adult with an advanced solid tumor such as melanoma, head and neck, liver or kidney cancer.

This rearrangement joins TRBV18 to TRBJ2-7; 10 bases line up with TRBD2. CDR1 and CDR2 (germline): KGHSH, LQKENI. V dropped 3 bases and J dropped 5; count of bases not matched to a gene: 10. The CDR3 extends over 16 amino acids. The CDR3 here is CASSPLNSGGNNEQYF. In nucleotides, the CDR3 is TGTGCCAGCTCACCCCTTAATAGCGGGGGGAACAACGAGCAGTACTTC.

The V call is TRBV7-3, the J call TRBJ2-7; 8 nucleotides match TRBD1. Germline loops: CDR1 SGHTA, CDR2 FQGTGA. Unmatched junction bases numbered 8, after V lost 0 bases and J lost 13 bases. This CDR3 region has 13 residues. The CDR3 nucleotides are TGTGCCAGCAGCTTAACGCCGCGGGACAGGTTTTACTTC. It codes for CASSLTPRDRFYF.

The CDR3 here is CASSLVGTGGNIQYF. The CDR3 region has the DNA TGTGCCAGCAGCTTGGTGGGGACAGGGGGAAACATTCAGTACTTC. The V call is TRBV5-4, the J call TRBJ2-4, with 11 bases lining up with TRBD1. The junction had 2 bases not matched to a gene; V was cut back by 0 bases and J by 6 bases. Germline V gives CDR1 SGHNT, CDR2 YYREEE (reference sequence). This CDR3 has 15 residues.

V usage is TRBV6-5 and J usage is TRBJ1-2; D not certain. V was clipped by 9 bases and J by 4 bases, with 18 bases between them. CDR1 is MNHEY, CDR2 SVGAGI, per germline. The CDR3 loop spans 14 amino acids. The CDR3 DNA sequence: TGTGCCAGTCTTTACGGGGATTCTGGCTATGGCTACACCTTC. Translated: CASLYGDSGYGYTF.

The gene calls are TRBV28 and TRBJ1-5; no firm D call. CDR1 is MDHEN and CDR2 is SYDVKM in the germline V gene. This CDR3 comprises 14 residues. V was trimmed by 2 bases and J by 3 bases, leaving 8 bases between them. The CDR3 region is CASSLTHPNQPQHF. The CDR3 DNA reads as TGTGCCAGCAGTTTAACACACCCCAATCAGCCCCAGCATTTT.

The V call is TRBV19, the J call TRBJ2-3, with unresolved D. The CDR3 runs 14 residues. CDR1 is LNHDA, CDR2 SQIVND, per germline (reference sequence). V lost 3 bases and J lost 8, with 15 bases in between. For the CDR3, the DNA is TGTGCCAGTAGTATCCTATTCCCCGACGGTACGCAGTATTTT. This gives the protein CASSILFPDGTQYF.

The V and J genes are TRBV5-1 and TRBJ1-6, with 7 nucleotides matching TRBD1. Losses at the gene ends were 2 bases for V and 9 bases for J; bases not matched to a gene: 5. CDR1 and CDR2 (germline): SGHRS, YFSETQ. There are 14 residues in the CDR3. The CDR3 DNA is TGCGCCAGCAGCTTCAACAGGGGAGGTTCACCCCTCCACTTT. It specifies CASSFNRGGSPLHF. Combining the CDR3 with reference TRBV5-1 and TRBJ1-6 gives the whole variable domain KAGVTQTPRYLIKTRGQQVTLSCSPISGHRSVSWYQQTPGQGLQFLFEYFSETQRNKGNFPGRFSGRQFSNSRSEMNVSTLELGDSALYLCASSFNRGGSPLHFGNGTRLTVT.

This sequence joins TRBV28 and TRBJ2-6; D not certain. This CDR3 spans 14 amino acids. Trimming took off 6 bases at V and 0 bases at J, with 6 bases between the two ends. Germline V gives CDR1 MDHEN, CDR2 SYDVKM. The CDR3, as DNA: TGTGCCAGCAGGGTTAGCTCTGGGGCCAACGTCCTGACTTTC. Translation gives CASRVSSGANVLTF. Looking up the rest from reference TRBV28 and TRBJ2-6 gives the full variable domain: DVKVTQSSRYLVKRTGEKVFLECVQDMDHENMFWYRQDPGLGLRLIYFSYDVKMKEKGDIPEGYSVSREKKERFSLILESASTNQTSMYLCASRVSSGANVLTFGAGSRLTVL.

The V and J genes are TRBV2 and TRBJ2-2; D is possibly TRBD2 (6 bases). This CDR3 comprises 15 residues. Germline V gives CDR1 SNHLY, CDR2 FYNNEI. V was clipped by 4 bases and J by 1 base, with 10 bases between them. In DNA form, the CDR3 reads TGTGCCAGCAGTGGCCAGGGAGGGAACACCGGGGAGCTGTTTTTT. This translates into CASSGQGGNTGELFF.

This clone was counted between two and nine times. The gene calls are TRBV5-4 and TRBJ2-6, with D perhaps matching TRBD2 (6 bases). Germline V gene sequence: CDR1 SGHNT, CDR2 YYREEE (reference sequence). The CDR3 is 16 amino acids. Trimming pared 4 bases from V and 0 bases from J, leaving 11 bases between. The CDR3 DNA follows: TGTGCCAGCAGCGCGGGACTTAGCTCTGGGGCCAACGTCCTGACTTTC. Encoded protein: CASSAGLSSGANVLTF.

Only one count was recorded for this clone. The chain is built from TRBV19 and TRBJ2-4; TRBD1 aligns across 9 bases. From germline, CDR1 is LNHDA and CDR2 SQIVND (reference sequence). The CDR3 sequence is 16 residues long. V shed 3 bases, J shed 4 bases, and the junction held 7 bases outside the gene matches. CDR3 bases: TGTGCCAGTAGTATCCAAGGGACAGGGCAAAAAAACATTCAGTACTTC. Its protein product is CASSIQGTGQKNIQYF.

This chain links TRBV27 with TRBJ2-2; 9 positions match TRBD1. V lost 7 bases and J lost 1; bases outside the gene matches: 7. Germline lookup yields CDR1 MNHEY and CDR2 SMNVEV (reference sequence). The CDR3 length is 16 residues. CDR3 region: CASTGVGQGNTGELFF. The CDR3 nucleotides read TGTGCCAGCACCGGGGTGGGACAGGGGAACACCGGGGAGCTGTTTTTT.

This CDR3 reads CASSGGGFGYGYTF. CDR3 DNA: TGTGCCAGCAGCGGAGGGGGTTTCGGCTATGGCTACACCTTC. J is TRBJ1-2 and V is TRBV7-2; a weak D match, TRBD1 (6 bases). Trimming took 5 bases from V and 4 from J, leaving 14 bases between them. Looked up from germline, CDR1 is SGHTA and CDR2 is FQGNSA. The CDR3 totals 14 residues.

The rearrangement uses TRBV7-2 and TRBJ1-5; no clear D. V shed 3 bases and J shed 4 bases, with 7 bases lying between them. Germline V gene lookup returns CDR1 SGHTA and CDR2 FQGNSA. The CDR3 totals 13 residues. This CDR3 is CASSLLENQPQHF. The CDR3 DNA reads TGTGCCAGCAGCTTGTTGGAGAATCAGCCCCAGCATTTT.

The chain joins TRBV11-1 to TRBJ1-4, with D possibly being TRBD1 (5 bases). The CDR3 runs to 16 residues. The germline V and J ends were trimmed by 3 bases and 0 bases, with 11 bases remaining between them. Germline CDR1 reads SGHAT; CDR2 reads FQDESV (reference sequence). The DNA of the CDR3 is TGTGCCAGCAGCTTTCAGGGAAGCTCAACTAATGAAAAACTGTTTTTT. This translates into CASSFQGSSTNEKLFF. Using reference TRBV11-1 and TRBJ1-4 for the parts outside the CDR3, the full variable domain is EAEVAQSPRYKITEKSQAVAFWCDPISGHATLYWYRQILGQGPELLVQFQDESVVDDSQLPKDRFSAERLKGVDSTLKIQPAELGDSAMYLCASSFQGSSTNEKLFFGSGTQLSVL.

This chain connects TRBV13 to TRBJ1-6; TRBD1 agrees at 7 bases. The germline CDR1 and CDR2 sequences are PRHDT and FYEKMQ (reference sequence). This CDR3 has 15 residues. The V and J ends lost 5 bases and 10 bases, in that order; junction bases with no gene match: 11. The CDR3 reads CASSPIDRAPSPLHF. CDR3 in DNA: TGTGCCAGCAGCCCTATTGACAGGGCGCCGTCACCCCTCCACTTT.

V gene TRBV5-1 combines with J gene TRBJ1-6; the D is unclear. V lost 0 bases and J 7 bases, leaving 8 bases between the germline ends. CDR1 and CDR2 from the germline V gene are SGHRS and YFSETQ. The length of the CDR3 is 14 residues. As DNA, the CDR3 is TGCGCCAGCAGCTTGGACAGAGGGAATTCACCCCTCCACTTT. Its translation is CASSLDRGNSPLHF.

This chain uses TRBV27 with TRBJ1-2; TRBD1 matches 7 bases. The CDR3 sequence is 13 residues long. The germline V gene has CDR1 MNHEY and CDR2 SMNVEV (reference sequence). With V trimmed by 6 bases and J by 3 bases, 4 bases remained unmatched. The DNA for the CDR3 is TGTGCCAGCAGCCCTGACAGGGACTATGGCTACACCTTC. Residues: CASSPDRDYGYTF.

The chain has TRBV28 and TRBJ1-2; maybe TRBD1 (6 bases). This CDR3 is built from 14 residues. Germline V gene data show CDR1 as MDHEN and CDR2 as SYDVKM. The V end lost 6 bases, the J end lost 2 bases, and 13 bases lay between the germline ends. The CDR3 region is CASRNPTGNYGYTF. CDR3 coding DNA: TGTGCCAGCAGAAATCCCACAGGGAACTATGGCTACACCTTC.

This clone was found a few times. V and J are TRBV9 and TRBJ2-7; D might be TRBD1 (5 bases). The CDR3 is made up of 15 amino acids. Germline V CDR1 and CDR2: SGDLS, YYNGEE. Trimming stripped 1 base from V and 3 bases from J, with 14 bases between. CDR3 in amino acids: CASSVNVGHIYEQYF. CDR3 DNA: TGTGCCAGCAGCGTAAATGTAGGACACATCTACGAGCAGTACTTC.

The chain links TRBV12-5 to TRBJ1-2, with D possibly TRBD1 on 5 matching bases. The CDR3 contains 14 residues. Germline-derived CDR1 and CDR2 are LGHNT and FRNRAP. With 0 bases removed from V and 3 bases from J, the gap between germline ends came to 8 bases. CDR3 sequence reads: CASGLVGRDYGYTF. The CDR3 DNA is TGTGCTAGTGGTTTGGTAGGCAGGGACTATGGCTACACCTTC.

The V gene is TRBV4-1, the J gene TRBJ1-2, with TRBD1 matching 10 bases. This CDR3 is 15 amino acids long. Per the germline V gene, CDR1 is MGHRA and CDR2 is YSYEKL. The ends lost 3 bases at V and 4 bases at J; junction bases unmatched: 5. The CDR3, as DNA: TGCGCCAGCAGCCAGCCCCGGGACAGGGGCTATGGCTACACCTTC. This gives the protein CASSQPRDRGYGYTF.

V usage is TRBV5-4 and J usage is TRBJ1-6; perhaps TRBD1 as D (5 bases). The CDR3 covers 15 residues. V was pared by 6 bases and J by 5 bases, with 15 bases between. The V gene's germline CDR1 is SGHNT and CDR2 YYREEE (reference sequence). CDR3 sequence reads: CASNRAGADNSPLHF. The CDR3 nucleotides are TGTGCCAGCAACCGGGCCGGGGCAGATAATTCACCCCTCCACTTT.

The chain carries TRBV6-5 and TRBJ1-4; unclear D gene. Trimming stripped 7 bases from V and 3 bases from J, with 6 bases between. The germline CDR1 and CDR2 sequences are MNHEY and SVGAGI. The CDR3 loop spans 12 amino acids. CDR3 loop: CASTTSNEKLFF. CDR3 bases: TGTGCCAGCACCACCTCTAATGAAAAACTGTTTTTT.

This chain joins TRBV19 and TRBJ1-4; 7 nucleotides align to TRBD1. Trimming removed 5 bases from V and 15 bases from J; junction bases left unmatched: 15. The length of the CDR3 is 14 residues. The V gene's germline CDR1 is LNHDA and CDR2 SQIVND (reference sequence). CDR3 nucleotide sequence: TGTGCCAGTAGTTTGCGTCCCCCGGGACAGATGATGTTTTTT. Translating gives CASSLRPPGQMMFF.

CDR3 nucleotide sequence: TGTGCCAGCAGCCAAGAGCTAAGTAGCGGTACAACAACTAGCACAGATACGCAGTATTTT. The encoded protein is CASSQELSSGTTTSTDTQYF. The rearrangement links TRBV14 to TRBJ2-3, with D possibly matching TRBD2 (6 bases). The CDR3 totals 20 residues. Trimming took off 0 bases at V and 0 bases at J, with 22 bases between the two ends. Germline assignment: CDR1 SGHDN and CDR2 FVKESK.

The rearrangement links TRBV9 to TRBJ1-2, with D unresolved. The length of the CDR3 is 17 residues. Germline assignment: CDR1 SGDLS and CDR2 YYNGEE. V was trimmed by 4 bases and J by 8 bases, leaving 27 bases between them. The CDR3 DNA is TGTGCCAGCAGCCTCTACGGGAAGGTCTCCCCTAGGCGGGGCTACACCTTC. Translating it yields CASSLYGKVSPRRGYTF.

This chain joins TRBV18 and TRBJ2-7, with 10 bases matching TRBD2. V was clipped by 3 bases and J by 3 bases; unmatched bases: 11. Germline-derived CDR1 and CDR2 are KGHSH and LQKENI. There are 17 residues in the CDR3. The CDR3 is CASSPMLAGARNYEQYF. The CDR3 coding sequence is TGTGCCAGCTCACCCATGCTAGCGGGGGCCAGAAACTACGAGCAGTACTTC.

The count of this clone is one. This rearrangement joins TRBV18 to TRBJ1-2, with 7 bases fitting TRBD1. CDR1 is KGHSH, CDR2 LQKENI, per germline. V lost 3 bases, J lost 9 bases, and 7 bases stayed unmatched. The CDR3 loop spans 13 amino acids. The CDR3 sequence: CASSPLDRVSYTF. CDR3 DNA sequence: TGTGCCAGCTCACCCCTAGACAGGGTTAGCTACACCTTC.